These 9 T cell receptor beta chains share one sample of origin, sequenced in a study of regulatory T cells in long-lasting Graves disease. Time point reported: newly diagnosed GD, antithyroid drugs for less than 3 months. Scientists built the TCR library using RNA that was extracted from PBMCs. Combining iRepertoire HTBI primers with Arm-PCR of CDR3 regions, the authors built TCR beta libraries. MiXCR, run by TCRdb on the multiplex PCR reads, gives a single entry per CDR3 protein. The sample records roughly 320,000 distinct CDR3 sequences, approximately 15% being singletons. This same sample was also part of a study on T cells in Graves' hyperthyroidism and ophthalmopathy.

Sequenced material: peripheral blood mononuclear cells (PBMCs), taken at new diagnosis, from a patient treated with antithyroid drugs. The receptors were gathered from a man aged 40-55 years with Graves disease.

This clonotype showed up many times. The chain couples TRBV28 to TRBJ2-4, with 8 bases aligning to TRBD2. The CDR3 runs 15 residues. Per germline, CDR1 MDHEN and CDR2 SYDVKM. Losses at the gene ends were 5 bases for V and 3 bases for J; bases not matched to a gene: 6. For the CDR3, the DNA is TGTGCCAGCAGTCCCGGGGGGGAGGGCAAAAACATTCAGTACTTC. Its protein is CASSPGGEGKNIQYF.

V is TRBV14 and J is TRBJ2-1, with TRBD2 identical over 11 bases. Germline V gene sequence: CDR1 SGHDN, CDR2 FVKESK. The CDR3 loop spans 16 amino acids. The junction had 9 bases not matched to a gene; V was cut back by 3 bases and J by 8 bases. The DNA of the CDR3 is TGTGCCAGCAGCCAGAAGCCGGGACTAGCGGACGATGAGCAGTTCTTC. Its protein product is CASSQKPGLADDEQFF. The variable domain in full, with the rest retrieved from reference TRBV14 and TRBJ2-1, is EAGVTQFPSHSVIEKGQTVTLRCDPISGHDNLYWYRRVMGKEIKFLLHFVKESKQDESGMPNNRFLAERTGGTYSTLKVQPAELEDSGVYFCASSQKPGLADDEQFFGPGTRLTVL.

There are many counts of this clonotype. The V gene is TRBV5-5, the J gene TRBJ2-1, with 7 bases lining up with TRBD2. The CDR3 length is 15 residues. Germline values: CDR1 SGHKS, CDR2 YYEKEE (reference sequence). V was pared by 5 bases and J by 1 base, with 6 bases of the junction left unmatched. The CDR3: CASSYRDYSYNEQFF. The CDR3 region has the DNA TGTGCCAGCAGTTACCGGGACTATTCCTACAATGAGCAGTTCTTC.

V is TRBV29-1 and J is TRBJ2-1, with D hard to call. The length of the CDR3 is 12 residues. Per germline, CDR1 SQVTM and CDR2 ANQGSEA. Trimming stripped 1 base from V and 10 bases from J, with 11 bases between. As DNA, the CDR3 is TGCAGCGTTGAAGTTTGGGTAGGGGAGCAGTTCTTC. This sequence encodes CSVEVWVGEQFF.

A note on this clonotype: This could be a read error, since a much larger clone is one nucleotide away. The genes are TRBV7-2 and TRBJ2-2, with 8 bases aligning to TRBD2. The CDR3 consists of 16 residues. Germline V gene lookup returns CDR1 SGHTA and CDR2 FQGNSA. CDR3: CASSPTSGEYTGELVF. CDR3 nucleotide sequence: TGTGCCAGCAGCCCCACTAGCGGCGAATACACCGGGGAGCTGGTTTTT.

The CDR3 nucleotides are TGTGCCACCAGCAGCCAACGGGGGGATCAAGAGACCCAGTACTTC. Its translation is CATSSQRGDQETQYF. This rearrangement joins TRBV15 to TRBJ2-5; TRBD2 matches at 7 bases. Germline CDR1 and CDR2: LNHNV and YYDKDF (reference sequence). The CDR3 has 15 residues. V shed 3 bases and J 2 bases; nucleotides not matched to a gene: 6.

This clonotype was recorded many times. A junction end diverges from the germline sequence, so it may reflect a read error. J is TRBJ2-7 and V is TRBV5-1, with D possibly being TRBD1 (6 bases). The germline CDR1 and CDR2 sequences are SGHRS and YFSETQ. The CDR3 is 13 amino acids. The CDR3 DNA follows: TGTGCCAGCAGCTTGGCCGGGACACTCGAGCAGTACTTC. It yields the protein CASSLAGTLEQYF.

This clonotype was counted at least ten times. CDR3 nucleotide sequence: TGTGCCAGCACGCCGGGACTAGGCCACAATGAGCAGTTCTTC. Protein: CASTPGLGHNEQFF. V usage is TRBV9 and J usage is TRBJ2-1; 8 bases align to TRBD2. Germline CDR1 reads SGDLS; CDR2 reads YYNGEE. The CDR3 runs 14 residues. The V and J ends lost 6 bases and 5 bases, in that order; junction bases with no gene match: 7.

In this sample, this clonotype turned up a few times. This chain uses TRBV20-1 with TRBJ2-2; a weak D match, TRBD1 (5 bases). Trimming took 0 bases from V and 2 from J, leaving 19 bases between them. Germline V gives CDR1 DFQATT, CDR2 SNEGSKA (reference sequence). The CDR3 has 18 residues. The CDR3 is CSARDLSGPTKNTGELFF. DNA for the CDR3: TGCAGTGCTAGAGATTTGTCAGGGCCAACAAAAAACACCGGGGAGCTGTTTTTT.